The 11 T cell receptor beta chains listed next were all sequenced from one sample in a study of cytotoxic CD8 clonotypes in ibrutinib-treated CLL. TCRdb keeps only in-frame clones here, not all; method: immunoSEQ multiplex PCR. The sample shows 130,000 to 150,000 clones, approximately 80% of them seen only once. The sample in question was PBMCs, obtained after 12 months of ibrutinib treatment. The receptors stem from a human donor with chronic lymphocytic leukemia.

This chain connects TRBV29-1 to TRBJ2-7; the match to TRBD1 covers 10 bases. The junction had 4 bases not matched to a gene; V was cut back by 7 bases and J by 4 bases. Germline V CDR1 and CDR2: SQVTM, ANQGSEA. This CDR3 is built from 12 residues. The CDR3 coding sequence is TGCAGCGCCGGGACAGGGGAATACGAGCAGTACTTC. It is translated as CSAGTGEYEQYF.

The chain joins TRBV10-3 to TRBJ2-3; TRBD2 agrees at 10 bases. In germline, CDR1 is ENHRY, CDR2 SYGVKD. This CDR3 is 14 amino acids long. V shed 4 bases, J shed 6 bases, and the junction held 4 bases outside the gene matches. CDR3 DNA sequence: TGTGCCATCAGTGGGACTAGCGGAGGGGATACGCAGTATTTT. This codes for CAISGTSGGDTQYF.

The V gene is TRBV7-9, the J gene TRBJ2-3, with 9 positions matching TRBD2. The germline gives CDR1 SEHNR, CDR2 FQNEAQ (reference sequence). V dropped 5 bases and J dropped 3; count of bases not matched to a gene: 12. The CDR3 runs 17 residues. The CDR3 DNA reads as TGTGCCAGCAGCCCCCCTTACGTAGCGGGAGAGACAGATACGCAGTATTTT. The encoded protein is CASSPPYVAGETDTQYF.

V usage is TRBV7-9 and J usage is TRBJ2-1, with a possible D match to TRBD2 (6 bases). This CDR3 spans 13 amino acids. CDR1 is SEHNR and CDR2 is FQNEAQ in the germline V gene (reference sequence). The CDR3, as DNA: TGTGCTCCGGGAGACTATCGGGACAATGAGCAGTTCTTC. It encodes CAPGDYRDNEQFF.

This rearrangement joins TRBV7-2 to TRBJ2-1; TRBD2 aligns across 8 bases. CDR3 length equals 15 residues. CDR1 and CDR2 (germline): SGHTA, FQGNSA. With 2 bases clipped from V and 6 bases from J, the junction kept 6 bases outside the gene matches. DNA of the CDR3: TGTGCCAGCAGCTTAAAGCGGGAGTTACGCAATGAGCAGTTCTTC. It specifies CASSLKRELRNEQFF.

V is TRBV14 and J is TRBJ2-7, with D uncertain. This CDR3 spans 15 amino acids. The germline CDR1 and CDR2 sequences are SGHDN and FVKESK. The germline V and J ends were trimmed by 4 bases and 0 bases, with 13 bases remaining between them. In DNA, the CDR3 is TGTGCCAGCAGCCTGCTCGCGACCAGCTCCTACGAGCAGTACTTC. Its translation: CASSLLATSSYEQYF.

This clone has just a few counts. The chain joins TRBV6-5 to TRBJ2-2; D gene ambiguous. This CDR3 is 12 amino acids long. Germline assignment: CDR1 MNHEY and CDR2 SVGAGI. V lost 4 bases and J lost 2, with 2 bases in between. CDR3 sequence (DNA): TGTGCCAGCAGTTCTAACACCGGGGAGCTGTTTTTT. Encoded protein: CASSSNTGELFF.

The rearrangement uses TRBV7-9 and TRBJ2-3; 10 bases fit TRBD2. The CDR3 runs to 17 residues. The J segment lost 4 bases and the V segment lost 2 bases, leaving 9 bases of the junction unmatched. The V gene's germline CDR1 is SEHNR and CDR2 FQNEAQ (reference sequence). This CDR3 is CASSLSWLAGDPDTQYF. In DNA form, the CDR3 reads TGTGCCAGCAGCTTAAGTTGGCTAGCGGGAGACCCAGATACGCAGTATTTT.

The J gene is TRBJ2-7, the V gene TRBV7-2; 9 positions match TRBD1. CDR1 and CDR2 (germline): SGHTA, FQGNSA. V lost 6 bases to trimming and J lost 5 bases; unmatched junction nucleotides: 11. This CDR3 region has 15 residues. CDR3 protein: CASRVAGTGIDEQYF. In DNA, the CDR3 is TGTGCCAGCAGAGTTGCCGGGACAGGGATTGACGAGCAGTACTTC.

J is TRBJ1-1 and V is TRBV4-3; D call uncertain. CDR1 and CDR2 from the germline V gene are LGHNA and YSLEER. Trimming cost V 0 bases and J 0 bases, with 5 bases left between them. This CDR3 contains 14 residues. The CDR3 loop reads CASSQDSMNTEAFF. Written as DNA, the CDR3 is TGCGCCAGCAGCCAAGACAGTATGAACACTGAAGCTTTCTTT.

This clone was observed a few times. V and J are TRBV10-1 and TRBJ1-2, with a tentative D call TRBD1 (5 bases). CDR1 WNHNN and CDR2 SYGVQD come from the germline V gene (reference sequence). Trimming stripped 3 bases from V and 3 bases from J, with 11 bases between. The CDR3 runs to 14 residues. CDR3 nucleotides: TGCGCCAGCAGTGATTCGGGGGGAGACTATGGCTACACCTTC. Residues: CASSDSGGDYGYTF.